These 3 T cell receptor beta chains originate from one sample sequenced in a study of T cells in Graves' hyperthyroidism and ophthalmopathy. TCR beta CDR3 regions were amplified from RNA. With the HTBI primer set, the TCR CDR3 went through a first round of RT-PCR. Each CDR3 protein gets one entry after TCRdb re-called the multiplex PCR reads with MiXCR. The sample records fewer than 650,000 distinct CDR3 sequences, roughly 15% being singletons. The sample was blood. These TCRs come from a woman in her thirties or forties with Graves' ophthalmopathy.

The chain uses TRBV6-5 and TRBJ1-2; D is undetermined. The V gene lost 0 bases and the J gene lost 6 bases, with 5 bases spanning the gap. The length of the CDR3 is 12 residues. Looked up from germline, CDR1 is MNHEY and CDR2 is SVGAGI. This CDR3 is CASSYSMDGYTF. The CDR3 coding sequence is TGTGCCAGCAGTTACTCAATGGATGGCTACACCTTC.

This clonotype came up many times. The chain joins TRBV5-5 to TRBJ2-7; 7 bases match TRBD1. The CDR3 covers 15 residues. Germline V CDR1 and CDR2: SGHKS, YYEKEE (reference sequence). Losses at the gene ends were 0 bases for V and 4 bases for J; bases not matched to a gene: 7. The chain's CDR3 is CASSLGQGIGYEQYF. The CDR3 DNA is TGTGCCAGCAGCTTGGGACAGGGAATTGGATACGAGCAGTACTTC.

In regard to this clonotype: Mismatch with germline at one junction end may stem from a read error. The rearrangement joins TRBV2 to TRBJ2-7; TRBD2 is a possible D gene (5 bases). The CDR3 consists of 13 residues. The germline V gene has CDR1 SNHLY and CDR2 FYNNEI. CDR3 amino acids: CASGEGEKTWQYF. Here the CDR3 DNA reads TGTGCCAGCGGTGAGGGAGAAAAAACTTGGCAGTACTTC. Looking up the rest from reference TRBV2 and TRBJ2-7 gives the full variable domain: EPEVTQTPSHQVTQMGQEVILRCVPISNHLYFYWYRQILGQKVEFLVSFYNNEISEKSEIFDDQFSVERPDGSNFTLKIRSTKLEDSAMYFCASGEGEKTWQYFGPGTRLTVT.